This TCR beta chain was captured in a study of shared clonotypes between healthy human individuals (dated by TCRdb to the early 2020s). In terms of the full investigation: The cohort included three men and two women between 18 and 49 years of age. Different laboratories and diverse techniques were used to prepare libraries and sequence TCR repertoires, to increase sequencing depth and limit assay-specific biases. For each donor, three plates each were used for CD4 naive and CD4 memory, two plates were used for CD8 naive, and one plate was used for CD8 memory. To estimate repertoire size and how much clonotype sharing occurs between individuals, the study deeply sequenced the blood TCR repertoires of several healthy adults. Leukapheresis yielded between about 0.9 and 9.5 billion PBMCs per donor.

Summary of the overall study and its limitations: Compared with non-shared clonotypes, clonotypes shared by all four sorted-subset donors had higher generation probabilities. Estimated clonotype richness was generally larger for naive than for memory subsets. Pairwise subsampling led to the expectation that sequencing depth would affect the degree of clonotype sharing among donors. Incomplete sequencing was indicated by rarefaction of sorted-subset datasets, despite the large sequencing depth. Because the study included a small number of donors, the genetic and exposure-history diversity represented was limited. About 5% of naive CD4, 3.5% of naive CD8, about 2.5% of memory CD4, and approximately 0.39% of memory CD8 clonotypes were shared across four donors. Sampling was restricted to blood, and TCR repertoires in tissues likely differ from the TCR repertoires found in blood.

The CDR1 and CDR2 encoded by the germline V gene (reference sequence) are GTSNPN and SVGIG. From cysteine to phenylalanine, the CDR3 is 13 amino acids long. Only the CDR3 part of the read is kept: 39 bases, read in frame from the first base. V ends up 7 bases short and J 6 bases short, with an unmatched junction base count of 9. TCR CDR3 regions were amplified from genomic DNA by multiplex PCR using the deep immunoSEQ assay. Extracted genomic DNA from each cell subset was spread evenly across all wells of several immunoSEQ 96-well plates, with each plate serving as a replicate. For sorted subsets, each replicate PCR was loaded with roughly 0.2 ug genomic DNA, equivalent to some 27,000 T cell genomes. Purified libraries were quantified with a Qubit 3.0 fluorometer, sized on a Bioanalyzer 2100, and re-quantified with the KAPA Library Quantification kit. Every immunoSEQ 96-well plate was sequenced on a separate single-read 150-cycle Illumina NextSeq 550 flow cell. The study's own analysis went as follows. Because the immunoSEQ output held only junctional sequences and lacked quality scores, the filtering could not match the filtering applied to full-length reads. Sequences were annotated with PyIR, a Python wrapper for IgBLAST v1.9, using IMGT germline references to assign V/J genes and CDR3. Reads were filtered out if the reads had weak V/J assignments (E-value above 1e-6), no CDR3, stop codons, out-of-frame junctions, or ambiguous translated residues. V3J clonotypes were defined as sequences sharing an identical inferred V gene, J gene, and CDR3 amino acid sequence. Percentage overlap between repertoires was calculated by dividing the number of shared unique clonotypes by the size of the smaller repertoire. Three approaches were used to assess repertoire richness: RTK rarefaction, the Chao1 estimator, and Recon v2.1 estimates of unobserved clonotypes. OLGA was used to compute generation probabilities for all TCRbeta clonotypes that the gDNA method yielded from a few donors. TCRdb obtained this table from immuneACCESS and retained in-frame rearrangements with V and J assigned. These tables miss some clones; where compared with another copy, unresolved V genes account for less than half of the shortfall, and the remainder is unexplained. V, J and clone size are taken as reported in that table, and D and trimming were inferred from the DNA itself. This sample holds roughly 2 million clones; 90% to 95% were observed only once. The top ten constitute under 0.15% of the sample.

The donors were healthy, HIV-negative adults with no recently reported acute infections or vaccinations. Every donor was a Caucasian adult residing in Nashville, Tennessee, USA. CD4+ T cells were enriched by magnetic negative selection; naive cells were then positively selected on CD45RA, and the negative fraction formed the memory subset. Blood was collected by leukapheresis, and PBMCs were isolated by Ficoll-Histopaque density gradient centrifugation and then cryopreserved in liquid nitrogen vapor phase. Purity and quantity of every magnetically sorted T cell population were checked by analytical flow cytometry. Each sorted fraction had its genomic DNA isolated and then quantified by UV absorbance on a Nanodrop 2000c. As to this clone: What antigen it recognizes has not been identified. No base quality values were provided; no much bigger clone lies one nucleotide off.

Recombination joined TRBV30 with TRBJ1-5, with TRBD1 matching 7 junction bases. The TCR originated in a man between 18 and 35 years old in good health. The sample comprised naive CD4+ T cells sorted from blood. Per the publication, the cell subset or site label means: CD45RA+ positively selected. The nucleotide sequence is TGTGCCTTTCAGAGACAGGGAAGTCAGCCCCAGCATTTT. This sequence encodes CAFQRQGSQPQHF.